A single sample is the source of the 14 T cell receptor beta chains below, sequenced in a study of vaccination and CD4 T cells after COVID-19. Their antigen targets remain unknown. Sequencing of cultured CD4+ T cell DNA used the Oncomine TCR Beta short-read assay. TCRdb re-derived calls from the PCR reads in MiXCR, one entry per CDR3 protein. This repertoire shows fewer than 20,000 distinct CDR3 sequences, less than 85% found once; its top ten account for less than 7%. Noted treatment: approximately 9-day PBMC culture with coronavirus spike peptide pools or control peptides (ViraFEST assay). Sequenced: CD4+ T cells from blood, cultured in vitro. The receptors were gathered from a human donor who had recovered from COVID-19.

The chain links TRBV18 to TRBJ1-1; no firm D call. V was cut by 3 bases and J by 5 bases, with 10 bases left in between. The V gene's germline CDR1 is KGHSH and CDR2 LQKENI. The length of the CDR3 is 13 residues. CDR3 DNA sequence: TGTGCCAGCTCACCCCGGGGTGAGACTGAAGCTTTCTTT. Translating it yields CASSPRGETEAFF.

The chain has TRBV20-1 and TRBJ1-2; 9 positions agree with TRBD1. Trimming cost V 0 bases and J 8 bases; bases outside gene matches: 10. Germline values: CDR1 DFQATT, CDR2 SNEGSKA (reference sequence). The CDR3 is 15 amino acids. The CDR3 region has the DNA TGCAGTGCTAGAGATGGGGACAGGGAGGGCTTCGGCTACACCTTC. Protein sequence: CSARDGDREGFGYTF.

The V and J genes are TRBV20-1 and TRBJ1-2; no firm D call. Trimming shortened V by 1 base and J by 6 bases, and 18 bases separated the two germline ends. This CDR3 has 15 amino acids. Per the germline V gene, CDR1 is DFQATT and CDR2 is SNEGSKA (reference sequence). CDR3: CSARGRGGYLNGYTF. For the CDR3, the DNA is TGCAGTGCTAGAGGTCGGGGAGGGTACCTAAATGGCTACACCTTC.

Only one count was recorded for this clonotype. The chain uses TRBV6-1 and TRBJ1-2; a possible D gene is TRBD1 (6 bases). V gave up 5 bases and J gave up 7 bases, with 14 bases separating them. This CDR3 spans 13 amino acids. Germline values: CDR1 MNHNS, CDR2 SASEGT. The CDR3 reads CASSPPTGIGYTF. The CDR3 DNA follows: TGTGCCAGCAGTCCGCCAACAGGGATTGGCTACACCTTC.

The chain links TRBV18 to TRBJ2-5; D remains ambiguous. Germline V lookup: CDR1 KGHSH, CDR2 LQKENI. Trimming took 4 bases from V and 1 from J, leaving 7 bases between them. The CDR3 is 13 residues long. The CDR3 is CASSRTAQETQYF. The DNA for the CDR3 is TGTGCCAGCTCACGGACGGCCCAAGAGACCCAGTACTTC.

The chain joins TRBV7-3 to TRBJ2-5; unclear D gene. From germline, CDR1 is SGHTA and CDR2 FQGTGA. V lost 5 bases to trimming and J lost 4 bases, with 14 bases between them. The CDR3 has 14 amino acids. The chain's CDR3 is CASSPSFRVETQYF. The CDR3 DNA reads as TGTGCCAGCAGCCCCTCGTTTAGAGTAGAGACCCAGTACTTC.

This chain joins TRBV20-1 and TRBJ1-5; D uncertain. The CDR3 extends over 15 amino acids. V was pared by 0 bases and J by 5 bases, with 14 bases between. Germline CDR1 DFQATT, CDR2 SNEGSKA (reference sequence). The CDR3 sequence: CSARDRGTVDQPQHF. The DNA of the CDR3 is TGCAGTGCTAGAGATCGGGGAACGGTCGATCAGCCCCAGCATTTT.

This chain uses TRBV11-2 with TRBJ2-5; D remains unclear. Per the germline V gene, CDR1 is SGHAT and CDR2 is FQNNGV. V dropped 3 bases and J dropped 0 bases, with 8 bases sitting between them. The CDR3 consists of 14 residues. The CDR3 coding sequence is TGTGCCAGCAGCTTCCAGCTCTACCAAGAGACCCAGTACTTC. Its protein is CASSFQLYQETQYF. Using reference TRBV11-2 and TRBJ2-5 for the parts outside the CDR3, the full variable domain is EAGVAQSPRYKIIEKRQSVAFWCNPISGHATLYWYQQILGQGPKLLIQFQNNGVVDDSQLPKDRFSAERLKGVDSTLKIQPAKLEDSAVYLCASSFQLYQETQYFGPGTRLLVL.

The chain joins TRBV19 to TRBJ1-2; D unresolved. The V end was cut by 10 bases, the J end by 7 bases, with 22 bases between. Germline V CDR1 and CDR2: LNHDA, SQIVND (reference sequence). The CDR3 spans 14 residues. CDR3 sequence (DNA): TGTGCCATTACTCTACCTGGCGGAGGCGGTGGCTACACCTTC. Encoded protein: CAITLPGGGGGYTF. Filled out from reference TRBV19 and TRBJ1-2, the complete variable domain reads DGGITQSPKYLFRKEGQNVTLSCEQNLNHDAMYWYRQDPGQGLRLIYYSQIVNDFQKGDIAEGYSVSREKKESFPLTVTSAQKNPTAFYLCAITLPGGGGGYTFGSGTRLTVV.

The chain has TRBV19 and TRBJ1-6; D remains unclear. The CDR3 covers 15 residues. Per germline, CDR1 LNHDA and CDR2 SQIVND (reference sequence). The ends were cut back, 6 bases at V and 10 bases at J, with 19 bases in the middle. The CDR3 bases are TGTGCCAGTAGCACCCGGGGAGTCGAGGGATCACCCCTCCACTTT. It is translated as CASSTRGVEGSPLHF. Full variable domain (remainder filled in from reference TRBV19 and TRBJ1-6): DGGITQSPKYLFRKEGQNVTLSCEQNLNHDAMYWYRQDPGQGLRLIYYSQIVNDFQKGDIAEGYSVSREKKESFPLTVTSAQKNPTAFYLCASSTRGVEGSPLHFGNGTRLTVT.

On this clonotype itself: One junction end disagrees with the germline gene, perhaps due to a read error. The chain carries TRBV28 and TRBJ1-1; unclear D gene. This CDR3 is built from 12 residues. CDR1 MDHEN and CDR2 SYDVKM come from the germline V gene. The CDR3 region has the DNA TGTGCCAGCAGTTGGTGGGGTACTGAAGCTTCCTTT. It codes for CASSWWGTEASF.

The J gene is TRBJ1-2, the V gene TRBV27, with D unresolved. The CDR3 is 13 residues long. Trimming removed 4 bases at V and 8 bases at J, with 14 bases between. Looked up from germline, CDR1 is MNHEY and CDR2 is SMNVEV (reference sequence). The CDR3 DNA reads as TGTGCCAGCAGTTCCTCGCCATATATAGGCTACACCTTC. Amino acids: CASSSSPYIGYTF.

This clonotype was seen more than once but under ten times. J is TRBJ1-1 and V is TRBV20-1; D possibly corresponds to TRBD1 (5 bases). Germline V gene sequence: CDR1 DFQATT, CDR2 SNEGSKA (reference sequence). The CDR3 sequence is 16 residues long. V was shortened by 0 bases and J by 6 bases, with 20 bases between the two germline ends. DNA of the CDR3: TGCAGTGCTAGAGATTTGAGCAGAGGGGTCGCTCCTGAAGCTTTCTTT. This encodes CSARDLSRGVAPEAFF.

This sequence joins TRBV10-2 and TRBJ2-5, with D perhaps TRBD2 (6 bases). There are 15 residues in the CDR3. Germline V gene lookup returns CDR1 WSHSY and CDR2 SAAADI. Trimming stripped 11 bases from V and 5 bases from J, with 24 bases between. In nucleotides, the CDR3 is TGCGCCCGCCACATCGAGTGGGGGGTGGGGGAGACCCAGTACTTC. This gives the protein CARHIEWGVGETQYF.